The 6 T cell receptor beta chains in this list originate from one sample, sequenced in a study of PD-1 blockade in classical Hodgkin lymphoma. Repertoires were generated with immunoSEQ multiplex PCR, while TCRdb's copy carries only in-frame clones and drops some. The sample lists roughly 150,000 clones, around 73% occurring once. Every one of the patients relapsed after autologous stem cell transplantation (brentuximab vedotin exposure was variable). Sequenced material: peripheral blood mononuclear cells (PBMCs), taken before the second cycle of nivolumab. These receptors came from a human donor with classical Hodgkin lymphoma.

The V call is TRBV7-9, the J call TRBJ2-5; unclear D gene. The J call may be in error: the DNA end matches TRBJ2-7 better. The length of the CDR3 is 14 residues. Per the germline V gene, CDR1 is SEHNR and CDR2 is FQNEAQ (reference sequence). The CDR3 region is CASSWLVGSYEQYF. CDR3 DNA: TGTGCCAGCAGCTGGCTGGTGGGATCCTACGAGCAGTACTTC.

In DNA, the CDR3 is TGTGCCAGCAGCTACCACGTCAGGTCGCCTGAAGCTTTCTTT. Translating it yields CASSYHVRSPEAFF. This chain joins TRBV6-5 and TRBJ1-1; D unclear. This CDR3 spans 14 amino acids. Germline CDR1 is MNHEY and CDR2 is SVGAGI. V was shortened by 6 bases and J by 6 bases, with 17 bases between the two germline ends.

The chain employs TRBV25-1 and TRBJ2-1; a possible D gene is TRBD1 (6 bases). The V gene lost 3 bases and the J gene lost 1 base, with 10 bases spanning the gap. Germline lookup yields CDR1 MGHDK and CDR2 SYGVNS. The CDR3 is 15 amino acids. The CDR3 protein is CASSDRGGSYNEQFF. The CDR3, as DNA: TGTGCCAGCAGTGACAGGGGCGGGTCCTACAATGAGCAGTTCTTC.

This chain links TRBV7-3 with TRBJ2-3, with D perhaps TRBD1 (5 bases). V lost 3 bases to trimming and J lost 1 base, with 8 bases between them. The germline V gene has CDR1 SGHTA and CDR2 FQGTGA. This CDR3 contains 14 residues. The CDR3 is CASSFTGGTDTQYF. The CDR3 DNA follows: TGTGCCAGCAGCTTTACAGGAGGCACAGATACGCAGTATTTT.

This chain joins TRBV18 and TRBJ2-7; 7 nucleotides line up with TRBD1. The CDR3 totals 13 residues. CDR1 KGHSH and CDR2 LQKENI come from the germline V gene. After removal of 3 bases from V and 7 bases from J, the junction contained 6 bases not matched to a gene. As DNA, the CDR3 is TGTGCCAGCTCACCGGGACAGTCTCGGGAGCAGTACTTC. Translation: CASSPGQSREQYF. Supplemented by reference TRBV18 and TRBJ2-7, the full variable domain reads NAGVMQNPRHLVRRRGQEARLRCSPMKGHSHVYWYRQLPEEGLKFMVYLQKENIIDESGMPKERFSAEFPKEGPSILRIQQVVRGDSAAYFCASSPGQSREQYFGPGTRLTVT.

V is TRBV5-6 and J is TRBJ2-3; 7 bases fit TRBD1. This CDR3 comprises 14 residues. Germline V lookup: CDR1 SGHDT, CDR2 YYEEEE. With 7 bases clipped from V and 2 bases from J, the junction kept 7 bases outside the gene matches. The CDR3 loop is CASRRQGSTDTQYF. The CDR3 DNA reads as TGTGCCAGCCGAAGACAGGGCTCCACAGATACGCAGTATTTT.